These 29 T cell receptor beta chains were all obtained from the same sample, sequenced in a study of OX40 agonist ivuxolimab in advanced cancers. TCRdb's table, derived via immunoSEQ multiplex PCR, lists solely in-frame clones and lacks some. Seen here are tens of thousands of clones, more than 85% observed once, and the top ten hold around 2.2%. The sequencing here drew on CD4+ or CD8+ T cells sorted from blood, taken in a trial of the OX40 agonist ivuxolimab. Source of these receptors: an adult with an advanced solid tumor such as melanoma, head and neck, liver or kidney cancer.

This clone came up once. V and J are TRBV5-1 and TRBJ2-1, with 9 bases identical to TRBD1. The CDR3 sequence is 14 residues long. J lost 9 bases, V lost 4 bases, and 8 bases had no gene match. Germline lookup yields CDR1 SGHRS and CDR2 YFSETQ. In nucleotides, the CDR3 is TGCGCCAGCAGCATCGGGACAGGGAGGGGTGAGCAGTTCTTC. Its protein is CASSIGTGRGEQFF.

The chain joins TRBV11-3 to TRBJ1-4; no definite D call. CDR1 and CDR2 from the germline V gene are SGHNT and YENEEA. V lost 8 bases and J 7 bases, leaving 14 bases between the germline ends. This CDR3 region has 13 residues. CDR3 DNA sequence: TGTGCCAGCCGGGTCGGTCCGGGTGAAAAACTGTTTTTT. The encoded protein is CASRVGPGEKLFF.

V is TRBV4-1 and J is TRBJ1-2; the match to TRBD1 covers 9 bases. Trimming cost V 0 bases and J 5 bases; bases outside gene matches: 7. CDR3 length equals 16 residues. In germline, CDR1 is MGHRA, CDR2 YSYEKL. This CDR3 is CASSQDLTGGAYGYTF. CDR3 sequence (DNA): TGCGCCAGCAGCCAAGACTTAACAGGGGGCGCTTATGGCTACACCTTC.

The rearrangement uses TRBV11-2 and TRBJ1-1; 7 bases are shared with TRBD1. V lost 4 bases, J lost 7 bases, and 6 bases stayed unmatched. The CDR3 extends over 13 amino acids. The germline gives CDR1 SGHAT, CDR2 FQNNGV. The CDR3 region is CASSSGWDSEAFF. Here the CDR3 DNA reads TGTGCCAGCAGCTCCGGGTGGGACAGTGAAGCTTTCTTT.

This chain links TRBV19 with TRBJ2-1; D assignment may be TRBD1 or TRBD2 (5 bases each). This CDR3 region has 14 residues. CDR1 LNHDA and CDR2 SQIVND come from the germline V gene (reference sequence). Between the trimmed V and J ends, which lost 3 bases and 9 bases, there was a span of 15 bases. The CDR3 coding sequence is TGTGCCAGTAGTATGGGGAATTGGGGGACTGAGCAGTTCTTC. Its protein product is CASSMGNWGTEQFF.

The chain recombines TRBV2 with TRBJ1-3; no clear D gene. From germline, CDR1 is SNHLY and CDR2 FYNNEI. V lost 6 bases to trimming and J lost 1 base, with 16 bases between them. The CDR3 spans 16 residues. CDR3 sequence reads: CASSPDRVLSGNTIYF. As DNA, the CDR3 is TGTGCCAGCAGCCCTGATCGGGTACTGTCTGGAAACACCATATATTTT.

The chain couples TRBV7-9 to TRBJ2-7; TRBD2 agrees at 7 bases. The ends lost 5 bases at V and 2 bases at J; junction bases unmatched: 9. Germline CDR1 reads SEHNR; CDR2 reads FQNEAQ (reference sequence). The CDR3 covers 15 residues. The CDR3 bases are TGTGCCAGCAGCCGCTCGTGGGGGAGGGCCTACGAGCAGTACTTC. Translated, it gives CASSRSWGRAYEQYF.

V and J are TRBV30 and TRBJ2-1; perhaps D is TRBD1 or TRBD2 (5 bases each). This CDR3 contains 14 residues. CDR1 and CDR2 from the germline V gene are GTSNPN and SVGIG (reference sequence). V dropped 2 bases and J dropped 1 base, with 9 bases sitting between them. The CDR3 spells CAWSRGRSYNEQFF. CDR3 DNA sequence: TGTGCCTGGAGTCGGGGCAGGTCCTACAATGAGCAGTTCTTC.

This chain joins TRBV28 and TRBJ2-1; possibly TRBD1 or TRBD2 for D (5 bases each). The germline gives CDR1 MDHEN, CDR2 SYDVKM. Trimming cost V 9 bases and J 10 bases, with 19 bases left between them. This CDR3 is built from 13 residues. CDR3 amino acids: CASSTNPGTEQFF. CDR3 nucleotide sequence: TGTGCCAGTTCTACTAACCCCGGGACCGAGCAGTTCTTC. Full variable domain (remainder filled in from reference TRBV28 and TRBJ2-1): DVKVTQSSRYLVKRTGEKVFLECVQDMDHENMFWYRQDPGLGLRLIYFSYDVKMKEKGDIPEGYSVSREKKERFSLILESASTNQTSMYLCASSTNPGTEQFFGPGTRLTVL.

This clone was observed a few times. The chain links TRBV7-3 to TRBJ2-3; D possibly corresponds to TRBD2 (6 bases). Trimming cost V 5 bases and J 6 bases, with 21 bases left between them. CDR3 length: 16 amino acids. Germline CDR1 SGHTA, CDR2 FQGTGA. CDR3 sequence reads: CASSRGGAGAWDTQYF. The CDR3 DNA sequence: TGTGCCAGCAGCCGTGGAGGGGCCGGGGCGTGGGATACGCAGTATTTT.

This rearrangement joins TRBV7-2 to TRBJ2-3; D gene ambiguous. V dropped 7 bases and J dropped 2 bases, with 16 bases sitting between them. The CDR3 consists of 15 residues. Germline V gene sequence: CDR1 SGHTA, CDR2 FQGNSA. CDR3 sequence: CASNPWGLDTDTQYF. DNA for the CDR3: TGTGCCAGCAATCCCTGGGGTTTGGACACAGATACGCAGTATTTT.

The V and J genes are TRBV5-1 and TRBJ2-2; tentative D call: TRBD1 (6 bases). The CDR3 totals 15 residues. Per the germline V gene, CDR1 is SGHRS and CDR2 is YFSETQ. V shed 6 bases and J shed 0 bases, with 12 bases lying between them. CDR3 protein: CASTTGSANTGELFF. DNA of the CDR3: TGCGCCAGCACCACAGGGTCCGCGAACACCGGGGAGCTGTTTTTT.

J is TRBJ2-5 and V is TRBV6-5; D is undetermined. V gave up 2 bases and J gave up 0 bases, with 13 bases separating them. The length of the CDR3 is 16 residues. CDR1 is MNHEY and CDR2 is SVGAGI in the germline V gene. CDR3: CASSYGPTRYQETQYF. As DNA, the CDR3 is TGTGCCAGCAGTTACGGCCCTACGAGATACCAAGAGACCCAGTACTTC.

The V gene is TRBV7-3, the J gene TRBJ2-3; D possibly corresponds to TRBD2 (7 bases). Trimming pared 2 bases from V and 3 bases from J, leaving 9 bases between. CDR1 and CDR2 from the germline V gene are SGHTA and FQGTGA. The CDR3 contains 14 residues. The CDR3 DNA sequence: TGTGCCAGCAGCTTACGGGGGGCAACAGATACGCAGTATTTT. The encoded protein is CASSLRGATDTQYF. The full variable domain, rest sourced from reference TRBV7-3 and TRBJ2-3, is GAGVSQTPSNKVTEKGKYVELRCDPISGHTALYWYRQSLGQGPEFLIYFQGTGAADDSGLPNDRFFAVRPEGSVSTLKIQRTERGDSAVYLCASSLRGATDTQYFGPGTRLTVL.

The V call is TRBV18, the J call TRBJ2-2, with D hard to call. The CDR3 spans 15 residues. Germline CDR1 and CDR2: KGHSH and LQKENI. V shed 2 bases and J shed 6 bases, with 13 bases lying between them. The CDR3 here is CASSPAGSAAGELFF. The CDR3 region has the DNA TGTGCCAGCTCACCAGCAGGCAGTGCGGCCGGGGAGCTGTTTTTT.

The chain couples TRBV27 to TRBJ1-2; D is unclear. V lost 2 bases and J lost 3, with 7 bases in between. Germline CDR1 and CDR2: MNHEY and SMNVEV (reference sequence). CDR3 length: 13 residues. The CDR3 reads CASSLTTDYGYTF. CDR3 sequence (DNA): TGTGCCAGCAGTTTAACGACCGACTATGGCTACACCTTC.

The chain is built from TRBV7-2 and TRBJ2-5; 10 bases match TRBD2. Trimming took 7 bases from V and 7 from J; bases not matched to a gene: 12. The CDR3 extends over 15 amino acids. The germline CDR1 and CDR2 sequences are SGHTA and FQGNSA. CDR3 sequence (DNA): TGTGCCAGCACCCGTAAGGGGCTAGCGGGGGCGACCCAGTACTTC. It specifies CASTRKGLAGATQYF.

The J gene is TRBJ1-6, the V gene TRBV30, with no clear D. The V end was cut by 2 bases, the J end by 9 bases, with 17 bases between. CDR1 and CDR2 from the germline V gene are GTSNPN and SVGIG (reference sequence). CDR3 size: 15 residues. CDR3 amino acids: CAWSSPYGLGSPLHF. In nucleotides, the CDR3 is TGTGCCTGGAGTAGCCCGTATGGACTCGGTTCACCCCTCCACTTT. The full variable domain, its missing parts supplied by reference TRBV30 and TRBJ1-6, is SQTIHQWPATLVQPVGSPLSLECTVEGTSNPNLYWYRQAAGRGLQLLFYSVGIGQISSEVPQNLSASRPQDRQFILSSKKLLLSDSGFYLCAWSSPYGLGSPLHFGNGTRLTVT.

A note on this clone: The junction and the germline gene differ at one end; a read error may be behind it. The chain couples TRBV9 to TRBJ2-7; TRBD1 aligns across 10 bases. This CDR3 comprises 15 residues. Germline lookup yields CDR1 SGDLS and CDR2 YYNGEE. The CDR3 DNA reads TGTGCCAGCAGCCCCAGCGGGGACAGGGGTTCTAGGAGGGACTTC. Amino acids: CASSPSGDRGSRRDF.

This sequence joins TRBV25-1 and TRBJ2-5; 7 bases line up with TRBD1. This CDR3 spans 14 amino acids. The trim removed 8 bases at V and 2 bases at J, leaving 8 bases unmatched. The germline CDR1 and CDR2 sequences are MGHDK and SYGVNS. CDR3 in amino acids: CASSPRTGQETQYF. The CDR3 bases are TGTGCCAGCTCTCCACGGACAGGACAAGAGACCCAGTACTTC.

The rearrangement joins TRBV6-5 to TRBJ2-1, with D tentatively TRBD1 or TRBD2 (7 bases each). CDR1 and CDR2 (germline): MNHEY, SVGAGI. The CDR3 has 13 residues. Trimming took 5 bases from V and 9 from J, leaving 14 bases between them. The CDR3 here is CASSRQGGGEQFF. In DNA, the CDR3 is TGTGCCAGCAGTCGACAGGGCGGGGGTGAGCAGTTCTTC.

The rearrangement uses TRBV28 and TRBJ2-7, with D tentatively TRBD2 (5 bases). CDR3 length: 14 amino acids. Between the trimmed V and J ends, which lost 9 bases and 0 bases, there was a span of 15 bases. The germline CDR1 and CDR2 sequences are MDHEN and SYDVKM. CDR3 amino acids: CASEVAGHSYEQYF. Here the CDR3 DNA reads TGTGCCAGTGAAGTGGCGGGCCACTCCTACGAGCAGTACTTC.

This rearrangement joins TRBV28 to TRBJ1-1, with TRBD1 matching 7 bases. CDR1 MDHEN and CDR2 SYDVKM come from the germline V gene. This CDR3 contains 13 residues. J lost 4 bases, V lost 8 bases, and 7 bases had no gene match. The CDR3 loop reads CASLTGSSTEAFF. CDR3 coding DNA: TGTGCCAGCCTGACAGGGTCAAGCACTGAAGCTTTCTTT.

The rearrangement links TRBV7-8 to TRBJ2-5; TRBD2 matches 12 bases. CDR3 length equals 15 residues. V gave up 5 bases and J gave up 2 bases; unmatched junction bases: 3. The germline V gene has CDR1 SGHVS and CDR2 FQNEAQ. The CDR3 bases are TGTGCCAGCAGCAATGGACTAGCGGGGCAAGAGACCCAGTACTTC. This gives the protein CASSNGLAGQETQYF.

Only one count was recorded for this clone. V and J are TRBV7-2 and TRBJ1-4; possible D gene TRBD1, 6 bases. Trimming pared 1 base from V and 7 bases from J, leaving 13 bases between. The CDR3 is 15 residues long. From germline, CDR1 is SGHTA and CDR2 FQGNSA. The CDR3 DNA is TGTGCCAGCAGCTTAGTTCCGGGGGCAGGTGAAAAACTGTTTTTT. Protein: CASSLVPGAGEKLFF.

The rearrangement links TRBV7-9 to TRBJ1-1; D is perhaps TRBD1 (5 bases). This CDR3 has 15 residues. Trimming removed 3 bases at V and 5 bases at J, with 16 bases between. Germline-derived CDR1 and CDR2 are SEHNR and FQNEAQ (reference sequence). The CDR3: CASSLALGEGTEAFF. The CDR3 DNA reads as TGTGCCAGCAGCTTGGCTTTGGGGGAAGGGACTGAAGCTTTCTTT.

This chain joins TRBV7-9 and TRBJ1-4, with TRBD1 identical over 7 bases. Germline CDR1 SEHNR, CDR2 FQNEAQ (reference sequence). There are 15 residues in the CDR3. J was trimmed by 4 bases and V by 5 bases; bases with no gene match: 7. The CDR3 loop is CASSLWTGYNEKLFF. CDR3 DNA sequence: TGTGCCAGCAGCCTCTGGACAGGTTATAATGAAAAACTGTTTTTT.

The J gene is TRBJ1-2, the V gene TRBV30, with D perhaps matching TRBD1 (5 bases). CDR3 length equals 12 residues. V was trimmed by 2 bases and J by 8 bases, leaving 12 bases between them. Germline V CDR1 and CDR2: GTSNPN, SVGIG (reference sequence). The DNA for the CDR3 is TGTGCCTGGAGTACCACGTGGGGGGGCTACACCTTC. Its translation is CAWSTTWGGYTF.

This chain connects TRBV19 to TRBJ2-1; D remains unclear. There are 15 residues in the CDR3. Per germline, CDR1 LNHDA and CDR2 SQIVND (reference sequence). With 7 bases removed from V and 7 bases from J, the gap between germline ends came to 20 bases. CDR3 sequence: CASTKGLGIGNEQFF. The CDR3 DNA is TGTGCCAGTACAAAGGGTCTAGGGATAGGGAATGAGCAGTTCTTC.